The rows below give T cell receptor beta chains drawn from one sample of a study of cytomegalovirus exposure and HLA in healthy donors. Sequencing was performed with immunoSEQ multiplex PCR; in TCRdb, only in-frame clones are kept and a portion is missing. The data contain about 150,000 clones, about 89% of them singletons. The source material was PBMCs. Receptor source: a woman aged 18-35 years in good health and CMV-seropositive. Each CDR3 is given with its conserved first and last residue. Each record gives: CDR3 DNA, CDR3 protein, J gene, D gene, V gene, clone size. D genes are given only for firm matches. Expanded clones get a size class; other rows say once, few or many, or leave the size out.

cdr3_nt: TGTGCCAGTAGTGAGGGACAGGGGGCGTGGGAGCAGTACTTC
cdr3_aa: CASSEGQGAWEQYF
j_call: TRBJ2-7
d_call: TRBD1
v_call: TRBV19
clone_size: .

cdr3_nt: TGCGCCAGCAGCCCCCAGGGGAGGGACAGGAACTCCTACGAGCAGTACTTC
cdr3_aa: CASSPQGRDRNSYEQYF
j_call: TRBJ2-7
d_call: .
v_call: TRBV4-1
clone_size: .

cdr3_nt: TGCGCCAGCAGCCGGACAGGGGGTTCTGGAAACACCATATATTTT
cdr3_aa: CASSRTGGSGNTIYF
j_call: TRBJ1-3
d_call: TRBD1
v_call: TRBV5-1
clone_size: .

cdr3_nt: TGTGCCAGACAAAAGCCCGAGGCTAGCACAGATACGCAGTATTTT
cdr3_aa: CARQKPEASTDTQYF
j_call: TRBJ2-3
d_call: .
v_call: TRBV2
clone_size: .

cdr3_nt: TGTGCCAGCAGATACGACAGGGTGGGGAATCAGCCCCAGCATTTT
cdr3_aa: CASRYDRVGNQPQHF
j_call: TRBJ1-5
d_call: TRBD1
v_call: TRBV2
clone_size: .

cdr3_nt: TGTGCCAGCAGCCCCAGGGCTAGCGGGAGGGCCTTCGGCTACGAGCAGTACTTC
cdr3_aa: CASSPRASGRAFGYEQYF
j_call: TRBJ2-7
d_call: TRBD2
v_call: TRBV11-3
clone_size: .

cdr3_nt: TGTGCCTGCAGGACTAGGCGTTCAGATACGCAGTATTTT
cdr3_aa: CACRTRRSDTQYF
j_call: TRBJ2-3
d_call: TRBD2
v_call: TRBV30
clone_size: .

cdr3_nt: TGCAGCGCACAATTTATACCGGGGATTTCCACCGGGACAGGGAGTGGCACTGAAGCTTTCTTT
cdr3_aa: CSAQFIPGISTGTGSGTEAFF
j_call: TRBJ1-1
d_call: TRBD1
v_call: TRBV29-1
clone_size: .

cdr3_nt: TGCAGTGCCATGGACAGGGGCGAGCAGTACTTC
cdr3_aa: CSAMDRGEQYF
j_call: TRBJ2-7
d_call: TRBD1
v_call: TRBV20-1
clone_size: .

cdr3_nt: TGTGCCAGTTCATTGGGACAGACTAGCAATCAGCCCCAGCATTTT
cdr3_aa: CASSLGQTSNQPQHF
j_call: TRBJ1-5
d_call: TRBD1
v_call: TRBV19
clone_size: once

cdr3_nt: TGTGCCAGCAGTTATGAACGGGGAATGGGCTCCTACGAGCAGTACTTC
cdr3_aa: CASSYERGMGSYEQYF
j_call: TRBJ2-7
d_call: .
v_call: TRBV28
clone_size: .

cdr3_nt: TGTGCCAGCAAAACCGGGACAGGGGCGTGGTACCTGACTTTC
cdr3_aa: CASKTGTGAWYLTF
j_call: TRBJ2-6
d_call: TRBD1
v_call: TRBV6-6
clone_size: .

cdr3_nt: TGTGCCAGCACCCAATACCCCACAGGGAACTACGAGCAGTACTTC
cdr3_aa: CASTQYPTGNYEQYF
j_call: TRBJ2-7
d_call: .
v_call: TRBV6-5
clone_size: once

cdr3_nt: TGTGCCAGCTCACCAGGGGACAGGGCCGACTACGAGCAGTACTTC
cdr3_aa: CASSPGDRADYEQYF
j_call: TRBJ2-7
d_call: TRBD1
v_call: TRBV18
clone_size: once

cdr3_nt: TGTGCCAGCAGCTTAATACAGCAAGAGACCCAGTACTTC
cdr3_aa: CASSLIQQETQYF
j_call: TRBJ2-5
d_call: .
v_call: TRBV11-3
clone_size: once

cdr3_nt: TGTGCCTGGAGGGGCTTACGAGAGGGTGAAGCTTTCTTT
cdr3_aa: CAWRGLREGEAFF
j_call: TRBJ1-1
d_call: .
v_call: TRBV30
clone_size: .

cdr3_nt: TGTGCCAGCAGACTTGCTCGGGCGGGGACCTACGAGCAGTACTTC
cdr3_aa: CASRLARAGTYEQYF
j_call: TRBJ2-7
d_call: .
v_call: TRBV28
clone_size: .

cdr3_nt: TGTGCCAGCAGCGAGGGACTAGCAATATACAATGAGCAGTTCTTC
cdr3_aa: CASSEGLAIYNEQFF
j_call: TRBJ2-1
d_call: TRBD2
v_call: TRBV9
clone_size: .

cdr3_nt: TGTGCCAGCAGCCCGTCAGTCGCGGGGGCAGATACGCAGTATTTT
cdr3_aa: CASSPSVAGADTQYF
j_call: TRBJ2-3
d_call: TRBD2
v_call: TRBV7-2
clone_size: .

cdr3_nt: TGTGCCAGCAGCCACAGGGAGTCCCGCAATGAGCAGTTCTTC
cdr3_aa: CASSHRESRNEQFF
j_call: TRBJ2-1
d_call: .
v_call: TRBV7-2
clone_size: .

cdr3_nt: TGTGCCAGCAGCGTATTTGGCGGGAGGCTAAACAATGAGCAGTTCTTC
cdr3_aa: CASSVFGGRLNNEQFF
j_call: TRBJ2-1
d_call: TRBD2
v_call: TRBV9
clone_size: .

cdr3_nt: TGTGCCAGCAGTGCAATAGCGGGAGCCAACAATGAGCAGTTCTTC
cdr3_aa: CASSAIAGANNEQFF
j_call: TRBJ2-1
d_call: TRBD2
v_call: TRBV25-1
clone_size: .

cdr3_nt: TGTGCCATCAGAGGAGCCGGGACAGGGAAAGAAGCTTTCTTT
cdr3_aa: CAIRGAGTGKEAFF
j_call: TRBJ1-1
d_call: TRBD1
v_call: TRBV10-3
clone_size: .

cdr3_nt: TGCGCCAGCAGCTTCCTATCGTCGGGAGGTCAGACCCAGTACTTC
cdr3_aa: CASSFLSSGGQTQYF
j_call: TRBJ2-5
d_call: TRBD2
v_call: TRBV5-1
clone_size: once

cdr3_nt: TGCGCCAGCAGCTTGGAGGGGATGAACACTGAAGCTTTCTTT
cdr3_aa: CASSLEGMNTEAFF
j_call: TRBJ1-1
d_call: .
v_call: TRBV5-1
clone_size: .

cdr3_nt: TGTGCCAGCAGCCCGGACCCGGGACAGCTACAAGAGACCCAGTACTTC
cdr3_aa: CASSPDPGQLQETQYF
j_call: TRBJ2-5
d_call: TRBD1
v_call: TRBV4-2
clone_size: .

cdr3_nt: TGTGCCAGCAGGGGACTAGCGGGATACAATGAGCAGTTCTTC
cdr3_aa: CASRGLAGYNEQFF
j_call: TRBJ2-1
d_call: TRBD2
v_call: TRBV7-9
clone_size: .

cdr3_nt: TGTGCCAGCAGCTTTAGATCGAACACCGGGGAGCTGTTTTTT
cdr3_aa: CASSFRSNTGELFF
j_call: TRBJ2-2
d_call: .
v_call: TRBV11-1
clone_size: .

cdr3_nt: TGCGCCAGCAGTGATAGTTATGAGCAGTTCTTC
cdr3_aa: CASSDSYEQFF
j_call: TRBJ2-1
d_call: .
v_call: TRBV10-1
clone_size: .

cdr3_nt: TGTGCCAGCAGCTCGGGAAGGGACAGTATAGGCCTGAACACTGAAGCTTTCTTT
cdr3_aa: CASSSGRDSIGLNTEAFF
j_call: TRBJ1-1
d_call: TRBD1
v_call: TRBV5-4
clone_size: .

cdr3_nt: TGTGCCTGGAGTCCCCTCTCCCAGCGGGGTAACAATGAGCAGTTCTTC
cdr3_aa: CAWSPLSQRGNNEQFF
j_call: TRBJ2-1
d_call: TRBD2
v_call: TRBV30
clone_size: .

cdr3_nt: TGTGCCAGCAGCGTGGGGCCCCACACTTACGAGCAGTACTTC
cdr3_aa: CASSVGPHTYEQYF
j_call: TRBJ2-7
d_call: .
v_call: TRBV11-2
clone_size: .

cdr3_nt: TGTGCCAGCAGCCGACAGGGGAACACCGGGGAGCTGTTTTTT
cdr3_aa: CASSRQGNTGELFF
j_call: TRBJ2-2
d_call: TRBD1
v_call: TRBV7-3
clone_size: few

cdr3_nt: TGTGCCAGCAGTTCCAGGACAGCCGGGAATGAAAAACTGTTTTTT
cdr3_aa: CASSSRTAGNEKLFF
j_call: TRBJ1-4
d_call: .
v_call: TRBV5-4
clone_size: .

cdr3_nt: TGTGCCAGCAGTTCGCCTAGCGGGAGGGATGAGCAGTTCTTC
cdr3_aa: CASSSPSGRDEQFF
j_call: TRBJ2-1
d_call: TRBD2
v_call: TRBV27
clone_size: .

cdr3_nt: TGCGCCAGCAGCTTGCAACTAGCGGGAGGGGGCTACGAGCAGTACTTC
cdr3_aa: CASSLQLAGGGYEQYF
j_call: TRBJ2-7
d_call: TRBD2
v_call: TRBV5-1
clone_size: .

cdr3_nt: TGTGCCAGCAGCGTAATGGCTAGCGTTCAACCAGATACGCAGTATTTT
cdr3_aa: CASSVMASVQPDTQYF
j_call: TRBJ2-3
d_call: .
v_call: TRBV9
clone_size: .

cdr3_nt: TGTGCCAGCACCCGACTAGCGGGAGGTGGGGAGACCCAGTACTTC
cdr3_aa: CASTRLAGGGETQYF
j_call: TRBJ2-5
d_call: TRBD2
v_call: TRBV6-1
clone_size: .

cdr3_nt: TGTGCCAGCAGCTCGGACAGGGGGGGGACTAGCGGGTACGAGCAGTACTTC
cdr3_aa: CASSSDRGGTSGYEQYF
j_call: TRBJ2-7
d_call: TRBD2
v_call: TRBV11-3
clone_size: .

cdr3_nt: TGCGCCAGCAGCCAAGGGGGGACTAGTCATGAGCAGTTCTTC
cdr3_aa: CASSQGGTSHEQFF
j_call: TRBJ2-1
d_call: TRBD2
v_call: TRBV4-3
clone_size: .

cdr3_nt: TGTGCCATCAGAGATTCTCTAGCGGGAGACGGGAATGAGCAGTTCTTC
cdr3_aa: CAIRDSLAGDGNEQFF
j_call: TRBJ2-1
d_call: TRBD2
v_call: TRBV10-3
clone_size: .

cdr3_nt: TGTGCCAGCACCTCTGGGACTCATGACACAGATACGCAGTATTTT
cdr3_aa: CASTSGTHDTDTQYF
j_call: TRBJ2-3
d_call: .
v_call: TRBV9
clone_size: .

cdr3_nt: TGTGCCAGCAGCCGCGGGACTAGCGGGAGGGATGAGCAGTTCTTC
cdr3_aa: CASSRGTSGRDEQFF
j_call: TRBJ2-1
d_call: TRBD2
v_call: TRBV14
clone_size: .

cdr3_nt: TGTGCCACAAACCCAGCGGGAGCCTTCTACGAGCAGTACTTC
cdr3_aa: CATNPAGAFYEQYF
j_call: TRBJ2-7
d_call: TRBD2
v_call: TRBV19
clone_size: .

cdr3_nt: TGTGCCAGCCGTCTTAATCTCAACACTGAAGCTTTCTTT
cdr3_aa: CASRLNLNTEAFF
j_call: TRBJ1-1
d_call: .
v_call: TRBV6-1
clone_size: .

cdr3_nt: TGTGCCACCTCCACGCGGAGGACAGGGGCTCAGTATTTT
cdr3_aa: CATSTRRTGAQYF
j_call: TRBJ2-3
d_call: TRBD1
v_call: TRBV15
clone_size: .

cdr3_nt: TGTGCCAGCAGTTCCTATAGGACAACTAGCAATCAGCCCCAGCATTTT
cdr3_aa: CASSSYRTTSNQPQHF
j_call: TRBJ1-5
d_call: .
v_call: TRBV6-6
clone_size: .

cdr3_nt: TGTGCCAGCAGTGCCCGACAGAAGAACACTGAAGCTTTCTTT
cdr3_aa: CASSARQKNTEAFF
j_call: TRBJ1-1
d_call: .
v_call: TRBV28
clone_size: .

cdr3_nt: TGCGCCAGCAGCTTGGCAGGGAACTACGAGCAGTACTTC
cdr3_aa: CASSLAGNYEQYF
j_call: TRBJ2-7
d_call: .
v_call: TRBV5-1
clone_size: .

cdr3_nt: TGTGCCAGCAGCGGGACAGGGTCAGGAGAGACCCAGTACTTC
cdr3_aa: CASSGTGSGETQYF
j_call: TRBJ2-5
d_call: TRBD1
v_call: TRBV2
clone_size: few

cdr3_nt: TGTGCCAGCAGTCCCCTGGAGGGGAACACCGGGGAGCTGTTTTTT
cdr3_aa: CASSPLEGNTGELFF
j_call: TRBJ2-2
d_call: .
v_call: TRBV25-1
clone_size: .

cdr3_nt: TGTGCCAGTAGTGAGACAGGGTGGGAATACGAGCAGTACTTC
cdr3_aa: CASSETGWEYEQYF
j_call: TRBJ2-7
d_call: TRBD1
v_call: TRBV19
clone_size: .

cdr3_nt: TGTGCCAGCACTCGCCGGGCAGCGGGAGGACTGAACACCGGGGAGCTGTTTTTT
cdr3_aa: CASTRRAAGGLNTGELFF
j_call: TRBJ2-2
d_call: TRBD2
v_call: TRBV2
clone_size: few

cdr3_nt: TGTGCCAGCAGCCCCCCGGCGACAGGACTGTACTTC
cdr3_aa: CASSPPATGLYF
j_call: TRBJ2-7
d_call: .
v_call: TRBV28
clone_size: .

cdr3_nt: TGTGCCAGCAGCTCCCCGGGGGCTGGGGCCAACGTCCTGACTTTC
cdr3_aa: CASSSPGAGANVLTF
j_call: TRBJ2-6
d_call: .
v_call: TRBV7-8
clone_size: .

cdr3_nt: TGTGCCAGTAGTATAGCCCCCCCTAGACTAGCGGGAGCAGGCGTTCCCAATGAGCAGTTCTTC
cdr3_aa: CASSIAPPRLAGAGVPNEQFF
j_call: TRBJ2-1
d_call: TRBD2
v_call: TRBV19
clone_size: .

cdr3_nt: TGTGCAAGCCGCGACTGGAGCACCGGGGAGCTGTTTTTT
cdr3_aa: CASRDWSTGELFF
j_call: TRBJ2-2
d_call: .
v_call: TRBV30
clone_size: .

cdr3_nt: TGTGCCAGCAGCTTAGAGGTTCTGGGGGAACAGGGTGCTGAGCAGTTCTTC
cdr3_aa: CASSLEVLGEQGAEQFF
j_call: TRBJ2-1
d_call: .
v_call: TRBV11-3
clone_size: .

cdr3_nt: TGTGCCAGCGGGCCCCATCAGCCCCAGCATTTT
cdr3_aa: CASGPHQPQHF
j_call: TRBJ1-5
d_call: .
v_call: TRBV28
clone_size: .